Each of the 26 T cell receptor beta chains below was sequenced from the same sample in a study of regulatory T cells in long-lasting Graves disease. Combining iRepertoire HTBI primers with Arm-PCR of CDR3 regions, the authors built TCR beta libraries. TCRdb reprocessed the multiplex PCR reads with MiXCR, giving one entry per CDR3 protein. Found here are hundreds of thousands of distinct CDR3 sequences, about 14% of them singletons; the top ten hold more than 8.5%. The time point here: newly diagnosed GD, antithyroid drugs for less than 3 months. Extracted PBMC RNA gave rise to the TCR library. The same sample was also used in a study of T cells in Graves' hyperthyroidism and ophthalmopathy.

Source: peripheral blood mononuclear cells (PBMCs), taken at new diagnosis, from a patient treated with antithyroid drugs. The receptor set was obtained from a man in his thirties or forties with Graves disease.

This clonotype was detected many times. The chain combines TRBV29-1 with TRBJ1-5, with TRBD1 matching 7 bases. The CDR3 contains 12 residues. CDR1 and CDR2 (germline): SQVTM, ANQGSEA. Trimming removed 4 bases from V and 4 bases from J; junction bases left unmatched: 1. The CDR3 region is CSVVTGNQPQHF. DNA for the CDR3: TGCAGCGTTGTGACAGGGAATCAGCCCCAGCATTTT.

This clonotype appeared many times. The chain uses TRBV5-1 and TRBJ2-1; 12 nucleotides match TRBD2. There are 16 residues in the CDR3. The ends lost 4 bases at V and 6 bases at J; junction bases unmatched: 8. Germline V gene lookup returns CDR1 SGHRS and CDR2 YFSETQ. In nucleotides, the CDR3 is TGCGCCAGCAGCGCGCAGCTAGCGGGAGGGGGCAATGAGCAGTTCTTC. Its protein is CASSAQLAGGGNEQFF.

This clonotype showed up many times. The chain uses TRBV19 and TRBJ1-1, with 7 positions matching TRBD1. The V and J ends lost 6 bases and 6 bases, in that order; junction bases with no gene match: 4. From germline, CDR1 is LNHDA and CDR2 SQIVND (reference sequence). This CDR3 has 12 amino acids. DNA of the CDR3: TGTGCCAGTAGAAACAGGGGAGCTGAAGCTTTCTTT. Residues: CASRNRGAEAFF.

The sample holds a few counts of this clonotype. The V and J genes are TRBV20-1 and TRBJ1-6, with D hard to call. Germline-derived CDR1 and CDR2 are DFQATT and SNEGSKA (reference sequence). Deletions cut 1 base from V and 7 bases from J, with 8 bases between. This CDR3 region has 13 residues. The DNA of the CDR3 is TGCAGTGCTAGAGTAGGGTCCAATTCACCCCTCCACTTT. Translating gives CSARVGSNSPLHF.

Ten or more counts support this clonotype. The chain joins TRBV12-3 or TRBV12-4 to TRBJ2-2; the D is unclear. This CDR3 has 15 residues. Trimming removed 1 base at V and 4 bases at J, with 10 bases between. The chain's CDR3 is CASSLEASVTGELFF. In nucleotides, the CDR3 is TGTGCCAGCAGTTTAGAGGCTTCCGTCACCGGGGAGCTGTTTTTT.

Worth noting for this clonotype: Given a much more abundant clone one base away, this may be a read error. The chain joins TRBV4-1 to TRBJ2-1; 9 positions match TRBD2. CDR1 and CDR2 (germline): MGHRA, YSYEKL. CDR3 size: 15 residues. With 0 bases clipped from V and 10 bases from J, the junction kept 7 bases outside the gene matches. CDR3 nucleotide sequence: TGCGCCAGCAGCCAAGAGTCTAGCGGGATGGGCGAGCAGTTCTTC. Residues: CASSQESSGMGEQFF.

This clonotype was found a few times. The CDR3 is CASSRDSDQETQYF. DNA for the CDR3: TGTGCCAGCAGCAGGGACAGTGATCAAGAGACCCAGTACTTC. The V call is TRBV6-1, the J call TRBJ2-5, with 7 positions matching TRBD1. Germline lookup yields CDR1 MNHNS and CDR2 SASEGT. V gave up 6 bases and J gave up 2 bases; unmatched junction bases: 6. The CDR3 consists of 14 residues.

This clonotype was counted a few times. V and J are TRBV11-3 and TRBJ2-1, with unresolved D. Germline lookup yields CDR1 SGHNT and CDR2 YENEEA. This CDR3 contains 12 residues. V lost 2 bases, J lost 7 bases, and 6 bases lay in between. DNA of the CDR3: TGTGCCAGCAGCTTAAATGCAAATGAGCAGTTCTTC. It codes for CASSLNANEQFF.

This clonotype has just a few counts. The V and J genes are TRBV20-1 and TRBJ2-7; tentatively, D is TRBD2 (5 bases). This CDR3 spans 15 amino acids. The V end lost 5 bases, the J end lost 7 bases, and 24 bases lay between the germline ends. From germline, CDR1 is DFQATT and CDR2 SNEGSKA (reference sequence). CDR3 DNA: TGCAGTGCTGGCCCTTTGGGCTACCGGCCGGGGGAGCAGTACTTC. As protein: CSAGPLGYRPGEQYF.

This clonotype was detected many times. This sequence joins TRBV5-1 and TRBJ1-2, with no clear D. The V end lost 4 bases, the J end lost 2 bases, and 9 bases lay between the germline ends. The germline gives CDR1 SGHRS, CDR2 YFSETQ. This CDR3 comprises 13 residues. This chain's CDR3 is CASSPDLNYGYTF. The CDR3 DNA is TGCGCCAGCAGCCCGGACTTAAACTATGGCTACACCTTC. Full variable domain (missing parts from reference TRBV5-1 and TRBJ1-2): KAGVTQTPRYLIKTRGQQVTLSCSPISGHRSVSWYQQTPGQGLQFLFEYFSETQRNKGNFPGRFSGRQFSNSRSEMNVSTLELGDSALYLCASSPDLNYGYTFGSGTRLTVV.

The chain is built from TRBV2 and TRBJ2-7, with 13 bases matching TRBD2. Germline loops: CDR1 SNHLY, CDR2 FYNNEI. The V and J ends lost 6 bases and 9 bases, in that order; junction bases with no gene match: 11. This CDR3 is 15 amino acids long. The CDR3: CASSSGTSGTHGQYF. The CDR3 nucleotides are TGTGCCAGCAGCTCCGGGACTAGCGGGACCCACGGGCAGTACTTC.

The chain has TRBV6-1 and TRBJ2-7; TRBD2 matches at 10 bases. CDR1 and CDR2 from the germline V gene are MNHNS and SASEGT. After removal of 6 bases from V and 2 bases from J, the junction contained 7 bases not matched to a gene. The CDR3 totals 15 residues. The DNA of the CDR3 is TGTGCCAGCAGATTATTACTAGCGGGACCCTACGAGCAGTACTTC. Its translation: CASRLLLAGPYEQYF.

Concerning this clonotype itself: The germline gene is not matched at one end of the junction; a read error may be the cause. This chain uses TRBV10-1 with TRBJ2-1; the D gene is possibly TRBD1 (5 bases). CDR1 is WNHNN and CDR2 is SYGVQD in the germline V gene (reference sequence). This CDR3 contains 13 residues. This CDR3 reads CASGEVRDDEQFF. CDR3 coding DNA: TGCGCCAGCGGTGAGGTCAGGGATGATGAGCAGTTCTTC.

This clonotype was observed many times. This chain uses TRBV20-1 with TRBJ2-1; 9 positions match TRBD2. This CDR3 region has 13 residues. The V gene's germline CDR1 is DFQATT and CDR2 SNEGSKA (reference sequence). Germline trimming cut 0 bases from V and 12 bases from J; bases unmatched to any gene: 6. CDR3 in DNA: TGCAGTGCTAGAGATCTGGGAGCGGGGGGGCAGTTCTTC. Translating gives CSARDLGAGGQFF.

A note on this clonotype: A far larger clone is one nucleotide away, so this likely arose from a read error. The chain combines TRBV11-2 with TRBJ2-7; D ambiguous. The germline V gene encodes CDR1 SGHAT and CDR2 FQNNGV. Trimming shortened V by 3 bases and J by 8 bases, and 11 bases separated the two germline ends. This CDR3 comprises 12 residues. The chain's CDR3 is CASSFGPTKQYF. CDR3 sequence (DNA): TGTGCCAGCAGCTTCGGACCAACAAAGCAGTACTTC.

This clonotype was observed many times. The chain combines TRBV12-3 or TRBV12-4 with TRBJ2-1; maybe TRBD2 (5 bases). The DNA end favors TRBJ2-5, so the J call may be wrong. This CDR3 is built from 12 residues. The CDR3 is CASRTTGETQYF. The CDR3 region has the DNA TGTGCCAGCAGAACAACGGGGGAGACCCAGTACTTC.

The table lists this clonotype with many counts. This chain uses TRBV18 with TRBJ2-1, with 9 bases identical to TRBD1. The germline V gene encodes CDR1 KGHSH and CDR2 LQKENI. Losses at the gene ends were 6 bases for V and 9 bases for J; bases not matched to a gene: 6. The CDR3 has 13 residues. The CDR3 protein is CASSWTGDGEQFF. The CDR3 DNA sequence: TGTGCCAGCTCGTGGACAGGGGACGGTGAGCAGTTCTTC.

The sample holds a few counts of this clonotype. This rearrangement joins TRBV5-1 to TRBJ2-5, with D maybe TRBD1 (6 bases). The CDR3 is 17 amino acids. The germline CDR1 and CDR2 sequences are SGHRS and YFSETQ. V lost 2 bases and J 4 bases, leaving 21 bases between the germline ends. The CDR3 is CASSFNPRTGMGETQYF. In nucleotides, the CDR3 is TGCGCCAGCAGCTTCAATCCCCGAACAGGGATGGGAGAGACCCAGTACTTC.

V usage is TRBV30 and J usage is TRBJ2-1; D gene uncertain. The CDR3 has 11 amino acids. CDR1 and CDR2 from the germline V gene are GTSNPN and SVGIG (reference sequence). The ends were cut back, 4 bases at V and 10 bases at J, with 11 bases in the middle. As DNA, the CDR3 is TGTGCCTGGACGTATTCGGTGGAGCAGTTCTTC. Its translation is CAWTYSVEQFF.

This sequence joins TRBV14 and TRBJ2-1; D possibly uses TRBD1 or TRBD2 (5 bases each). Per germline, CDR1 SGHDN and CDR2 FVKESK. The V end was cut by 4 bases, the J end by 8 bases, with 18 bases between. This CDR3 region has 15 residues. CDR3 DNA: TGTGCCAGCAGCCTGGGACCCCGTCCGGGCTATGAGCAGTTCTTC. Residues: CASSLGPRPGYEQFF.

The CDR3 region is CASSLADRDHNEQFF. CDR3 nucleotides: TGCGCCAGCAGCTTAGCCGACAGGGACCACAATGAGCAGTTCTTC. This chain links TRBV5-1 with TRBJ2-1; TRBD1 agrees at 7 bases. After removal of 2 bases from V and 5 bases from J, the junction contained 7 bases not matched to a gene. The CDR3 spans 15 residues. Germline CDR1 is SGHRS and CDR2 is YFSETQ.

Many counts were recorded for this clonotype. V usage is TRBV5-1 and J usage is TRBJ1-5; tentatively, D is TRBD1 (6 bases). Germline V lookup: CDR1 SGHRS, CDR2 YFSETQ. This CDR3 spans 14 amino acids. Trimming stripped 5 bases from V and 6 bases from J, with 15 bases between. In nucleotides, the CDR3 is TGCGCCAGCAGTCCAAGGGGGATGGGTCAGCCCCAGCATTTT. Its translation is CASSPRGMGQPQHF. The full variable domain, in which reference TRBV5-1 and TRBJ1-5 provide the parts outside the CDR3, is KAGVTQTPRYLIKTRGQQVTLSCSPISGHRSVSWYQQTPGQGLQFLFEYFSETQRNKGNFPGRFSGRQFSNSRSEMNVSTLELGDSALYLCASSPRGMGQPQHFGDGTRLSIL.

Ten or more counts support this clonotype. The chain combines TRBV27 with TRBJ1-4; D not resolved. CDR1 and CDR2 from the germline V gene are MNHEY and SMNVEV (reference sequence). The CDR3 is 16 residues long. V was shortened by 6 bases and J by 3 bases, with 17 bases between the two germline ends. This CDR3 reads CASRHGRSPANEKLFF. CDR3 nucleotides: TGTGCCAGCAGGCACGGACGCTCCCCGGCTAATGAAAAACTGTTTTTT.

As concerns this clonotype: A read error may be the cause here, since a much bigger clone is one base away. The gene calls are TRBV11-2 and TRBJ2-7; D perhaps matches TRBD2 (6 bases). The CDR3 runs 12 residues. CDR1 is SGHAT, CDR2 FQNNGV, per germline. V was pared by 4 bases and J by 5 bases, with 9 bases between. The CDR3 region is CASSYGTHEQYF. DNA of the CDR3: TGTGCCAGCAGCTACGGGACTCACGAGCAGTACTTC. Combining the CDR3 with reference TRBV11-2 and TRBJ2-7 gives the whole variable domain EAGVAQSPRYKIIEKRQSVAFWCNPISGHATLYWYQQILGQGPKLLIQFQNNGVVDDSQLPKDRFSAERLKGVDSTLKIQPAKLEDSAVYLCASSYGTHEQYFGPGTRLTVT.

This clonotype was counted a few times. This chain uses TRBV9 with TRBJ1-6; D unclear. In germline, CDR1 is SGDLS, CDR2 YYNGEE. The CDR3 loop spans 14 amino acids. Deletions cut 2 bases from V and 5 bases from J, with 8 bases between. DNA for the CDR3: TGTGCCAGCAGCGTCGGCGGGAATAATTCACCCCTCCACTTT. Amino acid sequence: CASSVGGNNSPLHF. Filled out from reference TRBV9 and TRBJ1-6, the complete variable domain reads DSGVTQTPKHLITATGQRVTLRCSPRSGDLSVYWYQQSLDQGLQFLIQYYNGEERAKGNILERFSAQQFPDLHSELNLSSLELGDSALYFCASSVGGNNSPLHFGNGTRLTVT.

At least ten counts were recorded for this clonotype. An end of the junction differs from the germline gene, which may be a read error. The J gene is TRBJ2-5, the V gene TRBV20-1, with a possible D match to TRBD2 (6 bases). Looked up from germline, CDR1 is DFQATT and CDR2 is SNEGSKA (reference sequence). The CDR3 has 13 residues. DNA for the CDR3: TGCAGTGCAACACCGGGACTGCAAGAGCCCCAGTACTTC. Encoded protein: CSATPGLQEPQYF.